The 21 T cell receptor beta chains presented below share a single source sample, sequenced in a study of shared clonotypes between healthy human individuals. The protocol was immunoSEQ multiplex PCR, while the TCRdb copy is restricted to in-frame clones and leaves out a portion. The sample records 600,000 to 700,000 clones, around 78% being singletons. What was sequenced was memory CD4+ T cells sorted from blood. Subset described: CD45RA-negative fraction. The receptors derive from a woman in her thirties in good health.

The genes are TRBV6-5 and TRBJ1-5; D gene ambiguous. Looked up from germline, CDR1 is MNHEY and CDR2 is SVGAGI. V was cut by 2 bases and J by 2 bases, with 7 bases left in between. This CDR3 spans 14 amino acids. CDR3 residues: CASSYSLGNQPQHF. As DNA, the CDR3 is TGTGCCAGCAGTTACAGTTTGGGCAATCAGCCCCAGCATTTT.

The genes are TRBV7-9 and TRBJ2-6; 12 bases fit TRBD2. Germline trimming cut 5 bases from V and 2 bases from J; bases unmatched to any gene: 4. This CDR3 spans 17 amino acids. CDR1 SEHNR and CDR2 FQNEAQ come from the germline V gene (reference sequence). CDR3 loop: CASSTPSGRAGANVLTF. Written as DNA, the CDR3 is TGTGCCAGCAGCACCCCTAGCGGGAGGGCTGGGGCCAACGTCCTGACTTTC.

The CDR3 loop is CASSTRPAPGELFF. The CDR3 nucleotides read TGTGCCAGCAGCACCCGGCCCGCGCCGGGGGAGCTGTTTTTT. The chain is built from TRBV9 and TRBJ2-2; no reliable D call. This CDR3 contains 14 residues. Trimming removed 4 bases at V and 8 bases at J, with 15 bases between. The germline gives CDR1 SGDLS, CDR2 YYNGEE.

The chain uses TRBV28 and TRBJ2-2, with TRBD1 identical over 8 bases. Germline CDR1 MDHEN, CDR2 SYDVKM. J lost 7 bases, V lost 2 bases, and 3 bases had no gene match. This CDR3 has 14 amino acids. Written as DNA, the CDR3 is TGTGCCAGCAGTTTACAGGGGGCTGTCGGGGAGCTGTTTTTT. Encoded protein: CASSLQGAVGELFF. Supplemented by reference TRBV28 and TRBJ2-2, the full variable domain reads DVKVTQSSRYLVKRTGEKVFLECVQDMDHENMFWYRQDPGLGLRLIYFSYDVKMKEKGDIPEGYSVSREKKERFSLILESASTNQTSMYLCASSLQGAVGELFFGEGSRLTVL.

This chain connects TRBV28 to TRBJ1-2; TRBD1 aligns across 7 bases. J was trimmed by 3 bases and V by 2 bases; bases with no gene match: 3. This CDR3 spans 14 amino acids. Germline-derived CDR1 and CDR2 are MDHEN and SYDVKM. This chain's CDR3 is CASSLGRGDYGYTF. The CDR3 DNA sequence: TGTGCCAGCAGTTTAGGCAGGGGGGACTATGGCTACACCTTC.

The V gene is TRBV6-6, the J gene TRBJ2-3; 8 nucleotides line up with TRBD2. In germline, CDR1 is MNHNY, CDR2 SVGAGI (reference sequence). The CDR3 runs to 16 residues. With V trimmed by 3 bases and J by 2 bases, 7 bases remained unmatched. In nucleotides, the CDR3 is TGTGCCAGCAGTTATCCGGGAGGGGGGCACACAGATACGCAGTATTTT. This sequence encodes CASSYPGGGHTDTQYF.

The V and J genes are TRBV10-3 and TRBJ2-1; D possibly corresponds to TRBD1 (5 bases). The germline CDR1 and CDR2 sequences are ENHRY and SYGVKD. This CDR3 comprises 15 residues. V lost 4 bases, J lost 5 bases, and 15 bases lay in between. CDR3 loop: CAISVGVQGDNEQFF. CDR3 sequence (DNA): TGTGCCATCAGTGTTGGCGTGCAGGGTGACAATGAGCAGTTCTTC.

The V gene is TRBV9, the J gene TRBJ2-1; possible D gene TRBD1, 5 bases. Trimming took off 2 bases at V and 5 bases at J, with 14 bases between the two ends. CDR1 and CDR2 (germline): SGDLS, YYNGEE. The CDR3 is made up of 15 amino acids. The CDR3 here is CASSVGGAPDNEQFF. Written as DNA, the CDR3 is TGTGCCAGCAGCGTGGGTGGGGCTCCCGACAATGAGCAGTTCTTC.

Notes on this clone: The sample has other DNA sequences that encode this CDR3 too. J is TRBJ2-7 and V is TRBV7-9, with D possibly TRBD1 on 6 matching bases. This CDR3 comprises 15 residues. Germline assignment: CDR1 SEHNR and CDR2 FQNEAQ (reference sequence). V was pared by 2 bases and J by 3 bases, with 14 bases between. The CDR3 protein is CASSLTAGVNYEQYF. The CDR3 DNA is TGTGCCAGCAGCTTAACGGCAGGGGTTAACTACGAGCAGTACTTC.

This clone was seen a few times. The same CDR3 is also encoded by other DNA sequences in this sample. This chain uses TRBV20-1 with TRBJ2-3; tentatively, D is TRBD1 (6 bases). Per the germline V gene, CDR1 is DFQATT and CDR2 is SNEGSKA (reference sequence). The CDR3 has 11 residues. CDR3 in DNA: TGCAGGGGGGCCGGCACAGATACGCAGTATTTT. Encoded protein: CRGAGTDTQYF.

The gene calls are TRBV6-1 and TRBJ2-1; the D is unclear. V was trimmed by 8 bases and J by 6 bases, leaving 17 bases between them. Germline CDR1 reads MNHNS; CDR2 reads SASEGT. The CDR3 is made up of 14 amino acids. The CDR3: CASAVPVGFNEQFF. The CDR3 region has the DNA TGTGCCAGCGCCGTCCCGGTGGGGTTCAATGAGCAGTTCTTC.

This clone was detected a few times. J is TRBJ2-1 and V is TRBV6-6; D possibly corresponds to TRBD2 (5 bases). V was clipped by 10 bases and J by 0 bases, with 13 bases between them. Looked up from germline, CDR1 is MNHNY and CDR2 is SVGAGI (reference sequence). The CDR3 consists of 14 residues. The CDR3 nucleotides are TGTGCCACTGGGAAACTAGGCTCCTACAATGAGCAGTTCTTC. It is translated as CATGKLGSYNEQFF.

This clone was seen once. The CDR3 loop is CASSQTQQGSGYGYTF. CDR3 bases: TGTGCCAGCAGCCAAACCCAACAGGGATCTGGCTATGGCTACACCTTC. This rearrangement joins TRBV28 to TRBJ1-2; tentatively, D is TRBD1 (6 bases). This CDR3 is 16 amino acids long. Germline lookup yields CDR1 MDHEN and CDR2 SYDVKM. V lost 6 bases to trimming and J lost 4 bases, with 21 bases between them.

The chain combines TRBV29-1 with TRBJ1-1; D not certain. Looked up from germline, CDR1 is SQVTM and CDR2 is ANQGSEA. V was pared by 6 bases and J by 1 base, with 15 bases between. The CDR3 extends over 14 amino acids. The CDR3 nucleotides read TGCAGCGTGTTAGCAACAGAGAAGAACACTGAAGCTTTCTTT. Translating gives CSVLATEKNTEAFF.

In this sample, this clone turned up many times. V gene TRBV28 combines with J gene TRBJ2-3; 10 positions agree with TRBD2. CDR1 and CDR2 from the germline V gene are MDHEN and SYDVKM. V shed 1 base, J shed 0 bases, and the junction held 10 bases outside the gene matches. This CDR3 is 19 amino acids long. The CDR3, as DNA: TGTGCCAGCAGTTTATCTTCTTGGACTAGCGGATATAGCACAGATACGCAGTATTTT. It codes for CASSLSSWTSGYSTDTQYF.

This clone was counted a few times. The chain has TRBV13 and TRBJ2-7, with 13 nucleotides matching TRBD2. The V gene end was trimmed by 5 bases and the J gene end by 4 bases; junction bases not matched to a gene: 8. Germline V gene data show CDR1 as PRHDT and CDR2 as FYEKMQ (reference sequence). The CDR3 has 16 residues. For the CDR3, the DNA is TGTGCCAGCAGCCGAGTACTAGCGGGAGGGTTGTACGAGCAGTACTTC. The encoded protein is CASSRVLAGGLYEQYF. The full variable domain, with the rest looked up from reference TRBV13 and TRBJ2-7, is AAGVIQSPRHLIKEKRETATLKCYPIPRHDTVYWYQQGPGQDPQFLISFYEKMQSDKGSIPDRFSAQQFSDYHSELNMSSLELGDSALYFCASSRVLAGGLYEQYFGPGTRLTVT.

The table lists this clone with many counts. V usage is TRBV11-2 and J usage is TRBJ2-5; the match to TRBD2 covers 11 bases. The CDR3 runs to 15 residues. J was trimmed by 2 bases and V by 5 bases; bases with no gene match: 4. Germline CDR1 is SGHAT and CDR2 is FQNNGV. CDR3 region: CASSAGTSGQETQYF. CDR3 nucleotides: TGTGCCAGCAGCGCCGGGACTAGCGGACAAGAGACCCAGTACTTC.

The rearrangement uses TRBV5-6 and TRBJ2-4; D not resolved. The CDR3 extends over 13 amino acids. The ends were cut back, 0 bases at V and 4 bases at J, with 5 bases in the middle. The germline CDR1 and CDR2 sequences are SGHDT and YYEEEE. Here the CDR3 DNA reads TGTGCCAGCAGCTTGGCCAGGAAAAACATTCAGTACTTC. Its protein product is CASSLARKNIQYF.

V and J are TRBV10-1 and TRBJ2-7; D possibly uses TRBD1 or TRBD2 (7 bases each). There are 13 residues in the CDR3. The germline V gene encodes CDR1 WNHNN and CDR2 SYGVQD (reference sequence). Between the trimmed V and J ends, which lost 6 bases and 7 bases, there was a span of 16 bases. This CDR3 is CASSTDRRGEQYF. The CDR3 DNA reads as TGCGCCAGCAGCACGGACAGGCGGGGGGAGCAGTACTTC.

The chain recombines TRBV5-5 with TRBJ1-1, with a possible D match to TRBD1 (5 bases). Germline V gene sequence: CDR1 SGHKS, CDR2 YYEKEE (reference sequence). V gave up 2 bases and J gave up 4 bases, with 9 bases separating them. This CDR3 has 13 residues. The CDR3 loop reads CASSFRGTTEAFF. CDR3 in DNA: TGTGCCAGCAGCTTTAGAGGGACCACTGAAGCTTTCTTT.

This clone was observed a few times. Other DNA sequences within the sample encode an identical CDR3. This rearrangement joins TRBV18 to TRBJ1-5, with a tentative D call TRBD1 (5 bases). Germline values: CDR1 KGHSH, CDR2 LQKENI. The CDR3 has 13 residues. The V and J ends lost 3 bases and 5 bases respectively, with 8 bases between them. The CDR3 loop is CASSPAGDQPQHF. CDR3 sequence (DNA): TGTGCCAGCTCACCGGCGGGGGATCAGCCCCAGCATTTT.